The 23 T cell receptor beta chains below all came from one sample that was sequenced in a study of blood T cell repertoires in COVID-19. Sequencing used immunoSEQ multiplex PCR; TCRdb keeps in-frame clones, though not all of them. Here the sample spans over 350,000 clones, about 90% being singletons. Sequencing used PBMCs or T cells enriched from blood (not recorded which). The receptors here all came from a woman aged 18-29 years with acute COVID-19.

The chain employs TRBV18 and TRBJ2-5; tentatively, D is TRBD1 (6 bases). Trimming stripped 0 bases from V and 3 bases from J, with 17 bases between. Germline V gives CDR1 KGHSH, CDR2 LQKENI. The CDR3 covers 17 residues. Written as DNA, the CDR3 is TGTGCCAGCTCACCACCTTTCTTCAGGGGTCGGGAAGAGACCCAGTACTTC. The encoded protein is CASSPPFFRGREETQYF.

This sequence joins TRBV11-1 and TRBJ2-2; the D gene is possibly TRBD1 (6 bases). There are 15 residues in the CDR3. V was cut by 1 base and J by 2 bases, with 8 bases left in between. The germline V gene has CDR1 SGHAT and CDR2 FQDESV (reference sequence). The CDR3 DNA reads as TGTGCCAGCAGCTTAGGACAGGTTAACACCGGGGAGCTGTTTTTT. Translating gives CASSLGQVNTGELFF.

The chain couples TRBV19 to TRBJ1-1; no firm D call. CDR3 length: 16 residues. The germline V gene encodes CDR1 LNHDA and CDR2 SQIVND (reference sequence). Trimming took 3 bases from V and 3 from J, leaving 17 bases between them. The CDR3 bases are TGTGCCAGTAGTATTCGTTCTAGGATTCGGGACACTGAAGCTTTCTTT. It translates to CASSIRSRIRDTEAFF.

The V gene is TRBV11-2, the J gene TRBJ2-3; TRBD2 matches 7 bases. Per germline, CDR1 SGHAT and CDR2 FQNNGV. Unmatched junction bases numbered 3, after V lost 3 bases and J lost 0 bases. The CDR3 runs to 15 residues. CDR3 in amino acids: CASSLGGRSTDTQYF. The CDR3 DNA follows: TGTGCCAGCAGCTTGGGGGGGAGGAGCACAGATACGCAGTATTTT.

This chain's CDR3 is CASSRDRAVDGYTF. CDR3 in DNA: TGTGCCAGCAGCAGGGACAGGGCCGTCGATGGCTACACCTTC. This chain connects TRBV7-9 to TRBJ1-2; 9 bases fit TRBD1. The V and J ends lost 5 bases and 6 bases, in that order; junction bases with no gene match: 7. The CDR3 extends over 14 amino acids. Germline values: CDR1 SEHNR, CDR2 FQNEAQ (reference sequence).

V gene TRBV19 combines with J gene TRBJ1-6; TRBD1 matches at 7 bases. Germline values: CDR1 LNHDA, CDR2 SQIVND (reference sequence). V gave up 0 bases and J gave up 10 bases; unmatched junction bases: 3. The CDR3 has 14 amino acids. The CDR3 nucleotides are TGTGCCAGTAGTATAGACAGGGGGAAATCACCCCTCCACTTT. The encoded protein is CASSIDRGKSPLHF.

The chain couples TRBV29-1 to TRBJ1-1; unclear D gene. The CDR3 runs 12 residues. CDR1 is SQVTM, CDR2 ANQGSEA, per germline. V was clipped by 7 bases and J by 1 base, with 10 bases between them. CDR3 loop: CSGNSGNTEAFF. The CDR3 coding sequence is TGCAGCGGAAACAGCGGGAACACTGAAGCTTTCTTT. Together with reference TRBV29-1 and TRBJ1-1, the CDR3 gives the full variable domain: SAVISQKPSRDICQRGTSLTIQCQVDSQVTMMFWYRQQPGQSLTLIATANQGSEATYESGFVIDKFPISRPNLTFSTLTVSNMSPEDSSIYLCSGNSGNTEAFFGQGTRLTVV.

The chain joins TRBV30 to TRBJ1-1; 9 nucleotides align to TRBD1. Germline trimming cut 2 bases from V and 3 bases from J; bases unmatched to any gene: 7. This CDR3 spans 15 amino acids. Germline loops: CDR1 GTSNPN, CDR2 SVGIG (reference sequence). The CDR3 DNA follows: TGTGCCTGGAGTTATACGACAGGGGGGGACACTGAAGCTTTCTTT. Amino acids: CAWSYTTGGDTEAFF.

J is TRBJ2-1 and V is TRBV9; D ambiguous. Between the trimmed V and J ends, which lost 0 bases and 6 bases, there was a span of 10 bases. This CDR3 is built from 14 residues. Germline assignment: CDR1 SGDLS and CDR2 YYNGEE. CDR3 nucleotide sequence: TGTGCCAGCAGCGTAGGTTACTCGGTCAATGAGCAGTTCTTC. This translates into CASSVGYSVNEQFF.

This sequence joins TRBV3-1 (or the pseudogene TRBV3-2) and TRBJ1-2, with D unresolved. Trimming took off 0 bases at V and 0 bases at J, with 8 bases between the two ends. Germline lookup yields CDR1 LGHDT and CDR2 YNNKEL (reference sequence). The CDR3 extends over 15 amino acids. The CDR3 coding sequence is TGTGCCAGCAGCCAAGAAATCGGTTCTAACTATGGCTACACCTTC. Its protein product is CASSQEIGSNYGYTF.

The chain uses TRBV7-3 and TRBJ2-3; TRBD2 matches 11 bases. The CDR3 spans 16 residues. Germline loops: CDR1 SGHTA, CDR2 FQGTGA. Trimming took 5 bases from V and 3 from J; bases not matched to a gene: 7. The CDR3 sequence is CASSVGTSGRTDTQYF. CDR3 coding DNA: TGTGCCAGCAGCGTGGGGACTAGCGGAAGAACAGATACGCAGTATTTT. Together with reference TRBV7-3 and TRBJ2-3, the CDR3 gives the full variable domain: GAGVSQTPSNKVTEKGKYVELRCDPISGHTALYWYRQSLGQGPEFLIYFQGTGAADDSGLPNDRFFAVRPEGSVSTLKIQRTERGDSAVYLCASSVGTSGRTDTQYFGPGTRLTVL.

This clone turned up a few times. The chain uses TRBV28 and TRBJ2-7; D might be TRBD1 (5 bases). CDR1 MDHEN and CDR2 SYDVKM come from the germline V gene. The CDR3 sequence is 15 residues long. V dropped 8 bases and J dropped 1 base, with 18 bases sitting between them. The CDR3 bases are TGTGCCAGCCAAGTGTGGGCAGGGCGGTCCTACGAGCAGTACTTC. Residues: CASQVWAGRSYEQYF.

The rearrangement uses TRBV7-6 and TRBJ2-1; D unclear. Germline CDR1 reads SGHVS; CDR2 reads FNYEAQ. CDR3 size: 15 residues. V lost 2 bases and J 8 bases, leaving 16 bases between the germline ends. CDR3 in amino acids: CASSLSRLSSDEQFF. As DNA, the CDR3 is TGTGCCAGCAGCTTAAGTAGATTATCTTCGGATGAGCAGTTCTTC.

The rearrangement links TRBV3-1 (or the pseudogene TRBV3-2) to TRBJ2-4; TRBD2 matches at 11 bases. V lost 4 bases to trimming and J lost 6 bases; unmatched junction nucleotides: 5. CDR1 is LGHDT, CDR2 YNNKEL, per germline (reference sequence). The CDR3 runs to 15 residues. The CDR3 nucleotides are TGTGCCAGCAGCCGCGGACTAGCGGGTGTAAACATTCAGTACTTC. Amino acids: CASSRGLAGVNIQYF.

The J gene is TRBJ2-3, the V gene TRBV19; 9 bases line up with TRBD1. The ends lost 3 bases at V and 11 bases at J; junction bases unmatched: 6. CDR3 length equals 13 residues. Per the germline V gene, CDR1 is LNHDA and CDR2 is SQIVND (reference sequence). CDR3 region: CASSIQGQGWQYF. The CDR3 nucleotides read TGTGCCAGTAGTATCCAGGGACAGGGCTGGCAGTATTTT.

This clone is a singleton in its sample. Distinct nucleotide sequences in the sample also encode this CDR3. V is TRBV2 and J is TRBJ1-5; D gene ambiguous. Germline CDR1 SNHLY, CDR2 FYNNEI. The ends were cut back, 6 bases at V and 2 bases at J, with 5 bases in the middle. This CDR3 has 12 residues. As DNA, the CDR3 is TGTGCCAGCAGGCAGGGCAATCAGCCCCAGCATTTT. Translated: CASRQGNQPQHF.

The rearrangement links TRBV7-8 to TRBJ2-7, with D possibly being TRBD1 (6 bases). Looked up from germline, CDR1 is SGHVS and CDR2 is FQNEAQ. This CDR3 is built from 13 residues. Trimming took 4 bases from V and 3 from J, leaving 10 bases between them. This chain's CDR3 is CASSSGQYYEQYF. As DNA, the CDR3 is TGTGCCAGCAGCTCCGGACAGTACTACGAGCAGTACTTC.

This clone was counted only a few times. V gene TRBV18 combines with J gene TRBJ2-7; possible D gene TRBD2, 5 bases. The germline V and J ends were trimmed by 0 bases and 0 bases, with 12 bases remaining between them. CDR3 length: 16 residues. Germline CDR1 reads KGHSH; CDR2 reads LQKENI. The DNA of the CDR3 is TGTGCCAGCTCACCACCGGTAGCGTATAGCTCCTACGAGCAGTACTTC. Translating gives CASSPPVAYSSYEQYF.

The V call is TRBV11-3, the J call TRBJ2-1, with TRBD1 matching over 12 bases. Germline V gives CDR1 SGHNT, CDR2 YENEEA. The CDR3 has 16 amino acids. V dropped 1 base and J dropped 8; count of bases not matched to a gene: 6. The CDR3 region is CASSLGDRGRRDEQFF. CDR3 bases: TGTGCCAGCAGCTTAGGGGACAGGGGGCGCCGGGATGAGCAGTTCTTC. Complete variable domain (other parts from reference TRBV11-3 and TRBJ2-1): EAGVVQSPRYKIIEKKQPVAFWCNPISGHNTLYWYLQNLGQGPELLIRYENEEAVDDSQLPKDRFSAERLKGVDSTLKIQPAELGDSAVYLCASSLGDRGRRDEQFFGPGTRLTVL.

This clone showed up just once. The chain couples TRBV19 to TRBJ2-7; 8 nucleotides align to TRBD1. This CDR3 spans 18 amino acids. From germline, CDR1 is LNHDA and CDR2 SQIVND (reference sequence). The J segment lost 4 bases and the V segment lost 3 bases, leaving 17 bases of the junction unmatched. The CDR3 DNA reads as TGTGCCAGTAGTATTGCCGGGACAGGAGGGACAGTTGTGTACGAGCAGTACTTC. This translates into CASSIAGTGGTVVYEQYF.

In regard to this clone: Additional DNA sequences in this sample encode the identical CDR3. This chain joins TRBV6-1 and TRBJ1-2; D possibly corresponds to TRBD1 (5 bases). Trimming removed 3 bases from V and 2 bases from J, with 7 bases in between. CDR3 length: 13 amino acids. Germline CDR1 reads MNHNS; CDR2 reads SASEGT. In nucleotides, the CDR3 is TGTGCCAGCAGTGAGGGGGGGAACTATGGCTACACCTTC. This codes for CASSEGGNYGYTF.

The chain has TRBV9 and TRBJ1-1; maybe TRBD1 (6 bases). Trimming removed 0 bases from V and 0 bases from J, with 12 bases in between. Germline assignment: CDR1 SGDLS and CDR2 YYNGEE. The CDR3 extends over 16 amino acids. CDR3 bases: TGTGCCAGCAGCGTAGCCTCCGGACAGTTGAACACTGAAGCTTTCTTT. It encodes CASSVASGQLNTEAFF.

The gene calls are TRBV20-1 and TRBJ2-7, with D unresolved. Per the germline V gene, CDR1 is DFQATT and CDR2 is SNEGSKA (reference sequence). The CDR3 consists of 11 residues. V was shortened by 1 base and J by 7 bases, with 8 bases between the two germline ends. CDR3 bases: TGCAGTGCTAGAGGACGAGGTGAGCAGTACTTC. This sequence encodes CSARGRGEQYF.